The entry that follows covers one T cell receptor (beta chain) sequence. CDR1 and CDR2 (germline): MNHEY, SMNVEV (reference sequence). The CDR3 covers 14 residues. The V segment lost 5 bases and the J segment 4 bases; nucleotides outside the gene matches: 8. The sample comes from a study of CD8 T cells in Susac syndrome. The RNA, about 0.45 to 1 ug, was put through reverse transcription using random hexamers. TCRdb re-analysed the immunoSEQ multiplex PCR reads in MiXCR, keeping a single row per CDR3 protein. The sample includes 200,000 to 250,000 distinct CDR3 sequences, more than 85% seen only once; the top ten take around 0.13%.

This chain joins TRBV27 and TRBJ2-7; 7 positions match TRBD2. This clonotype originated in a human donor with multiple sclerosis. Sequenced sample: CD8+ T cells from PBMCs. CDR3 DNA: TGTGCCAGCAGTCTATTCCTGGGGGGGTACGAGCAGTACTTC. This sequence encodes CASSLFLGGYEQYF.